These T cell receptor beta chains were read from a single sample in a study of T-cell memory formation after mild COVID-19. TCRdb itself ran the 5' RACE reads through MiXCR, one entry per CDR3 protein. This table holds roughly 170,000 distinct CDR3 sequences, over 20% found once. Source material: PBMCs or a T cell subset sorted from them (not recorded which). These receptors were taken from an adult woman who had mild COVID-19 (a few samples of this study predate the infection). Cell type and time point are not known. CDR3s include the opening cysteine and the closing phenylalanine or tryptophan. A D gene is named only where the DNA matches it firmly. Some rows have no size entry. The others give once, few or many, or a class for an expanded clone.

D,J,V,size,CDR3,DNA
TRBD2,TRBJ2-3,TRBV5-6,-,CASSPGGREGTDTQYF,TGTGCCAGCAGCCCTGGAGGCAGGGAGGGTACAGATACGCAGTATTTT
-,TRBJ2-7,TRBV27,-,CASRLGVYEQYF,TGTGCCAGCAGGCTTGGGGTCTACGAGCAGTACTTC
-,TRBJ2-5,TRBV9,-,CASSVGGGLHTQYF,TGTGCCAGCAGCGTAGGAGGAGGGCTGCATACCCAGTACTTC
TRBD1,TRBJ1-1,TRBV5-1,-,CASSLAGTGTNTEAFF,TGCGCCAGCAGCTTGGCCGGGACAGGGACGAACACTGAAGCTTTCTTT
TRBD2,TRBJ2-3,TRBV7-6,few,CASSYGGARTDTQYF,TGTGCCAGCAGCTACGGGGGGGCCCGCACAGATACGCAGTATTTT
-,TRBJ2-2,TRBV6-5,few,CASSYRAVAGELFF,TGTGCCAGCAGTTACCGAGCCGTGGCCGGGGAGCTGTTTTTT
-,TRBJ2-1,TRBV2,-,CASSDRTTSFDEQFF,TGTGCCAGCAGTGACAGAACTACTAGTTTCGATGAGCAGTTCTTC
-,TRBJ1-1,TRBV9,few,CASSVVRAGGTEAFF,TGTGCCAGCAGCGTAGTAAGGGCTGGGGGCACTGAAGCTTTCTTT
TRBD2,TRBJ2-1,TRBV19,-,CASSIIWGRLAGNEQFF,TGTGCCAGTAGTATTATATGGGGGAGGCTAGCGGGGAATGAGCAGTTCTTC
-,TRBJ1-2,TRBV7-9,few,CASSLSDGSDYGYTF,TGTGCCAGCAGCTTGTCGGACGGATCGGACTATGGCTACACCTTC
TRBD2,TRBJ2-7,TRBV6-5,-,CASSQGLAHEQYF,TGTGCCAGCAGCCAGGGACTAGCCCACGAGCAGTACTTC
-,TRBJ2-5,TRBV7-9,few,CASSLVLDFQETQYF,TGTGCCAGCAGCTTAGTCCTGGACTTCCAAGAGACCCAGTACTTC
TRBD2,TRBJ2-7,TRBV12-3/TRBV12-4,-,CASSLGLAPNEQYF,TGTGCCAGCAGTTTAGGACTAGCCCCTAACGAGCAGTACTTC
-,TRBJ2-7,TRBV7-9,many,CASSSPYEQYF,TGTGCCAGCAGTTCCCCCTACGAGCAGTACTTC
TRBD2,TRBJ2-1,TRBV29-1,-,CSVETSGGWNEQFF,TGCAGCGTTGAAACTAGCGGGGGTTGGAATGAGCAGTTCTTC